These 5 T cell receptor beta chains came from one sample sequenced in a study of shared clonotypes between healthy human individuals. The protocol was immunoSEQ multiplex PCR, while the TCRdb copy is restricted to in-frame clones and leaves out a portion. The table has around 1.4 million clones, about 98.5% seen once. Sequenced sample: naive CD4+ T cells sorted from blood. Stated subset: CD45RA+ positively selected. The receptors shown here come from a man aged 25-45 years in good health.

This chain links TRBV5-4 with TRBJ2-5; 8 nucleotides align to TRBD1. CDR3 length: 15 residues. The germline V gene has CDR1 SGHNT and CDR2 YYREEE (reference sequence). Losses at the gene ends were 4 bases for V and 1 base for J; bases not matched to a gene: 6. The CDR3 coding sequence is TGTGCCAGCAGCCCCAGGCAGGGGGCCCAAGAGACCCAGTACTTC. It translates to CASSPRQGAQETQYF.

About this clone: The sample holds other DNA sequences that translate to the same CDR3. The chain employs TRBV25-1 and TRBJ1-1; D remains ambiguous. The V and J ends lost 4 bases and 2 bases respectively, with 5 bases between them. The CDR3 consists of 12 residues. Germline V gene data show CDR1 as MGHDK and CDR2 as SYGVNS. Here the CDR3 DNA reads TGTGCCAGCAGTGTGGTAAACACTGAAGCTTTCTTT. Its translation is CASSVVNTEAFF.

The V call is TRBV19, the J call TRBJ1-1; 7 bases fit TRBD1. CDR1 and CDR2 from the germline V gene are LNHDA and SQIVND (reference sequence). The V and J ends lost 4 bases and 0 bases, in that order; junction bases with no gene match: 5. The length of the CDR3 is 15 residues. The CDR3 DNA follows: TGTGCCAGTAGTAAGAGGGACAGCATGAACACTGAAGCTTTCTTT. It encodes CASSKRDSMNTEAFF.

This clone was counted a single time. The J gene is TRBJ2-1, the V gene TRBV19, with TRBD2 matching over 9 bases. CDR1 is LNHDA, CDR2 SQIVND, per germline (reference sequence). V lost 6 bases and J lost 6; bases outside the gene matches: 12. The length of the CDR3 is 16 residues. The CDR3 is CASRVGGRAEFNEQFF. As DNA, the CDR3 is TGTGCCAGTAGAGTTGGCGGGAGGGCCGAGTTCAATGAGCAGTTCTTC. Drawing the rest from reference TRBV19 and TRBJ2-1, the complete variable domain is DGGITQSPKYLFRKEGQNVTLSCEQNLNHDAMYWYRQDPGQGLRLIYYSQIVNDFQKGDIAEGYSVSREKKESFPLTVTSAQKNPTAFYLCASRVGGRAEFNEQFFGPGTRLTVL.

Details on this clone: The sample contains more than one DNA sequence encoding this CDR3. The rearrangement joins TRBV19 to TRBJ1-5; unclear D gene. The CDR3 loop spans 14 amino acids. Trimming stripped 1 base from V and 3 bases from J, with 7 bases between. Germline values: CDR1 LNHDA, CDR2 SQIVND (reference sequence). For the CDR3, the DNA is TGTGCCAGTAGTATAGGAGGCTTCAATCAGCCCCAGCATTTT. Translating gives CASSIGGFNQPQHF.